This T cell receptor beta chain was identified during a study of shared clonotypes between healthy human individuals. This table comes from immunoSEQ multiplex PCR, and its TCRdb copy is limited to in-frame clones, with some not included. The top ten clones hold roughly 1.2% of a sample with about 1.4 million clones, roughly 95% of them seen once. The CDR3 length is 14 residues. V lost 2 bases and J lost 6, with 13 bases in between. The germline V gene has CDR1 SGHAT and CDR2 FQNNGV. Sequencing was carried out using naive CD4+ T cells sorted from blood. Subset noted: CD45RA+ positively selected. The sequence came from a man under 40 in good health. J is TRBJ1-1 and V is TRBV11-2; D ambiguous. Written as DNA, the CDR3 is TGTGCCAGCAGCTTATTATCACAGTTGGCTGAAGCTTTCTTT. Translating it yields CASSLLSQLAEAFF.